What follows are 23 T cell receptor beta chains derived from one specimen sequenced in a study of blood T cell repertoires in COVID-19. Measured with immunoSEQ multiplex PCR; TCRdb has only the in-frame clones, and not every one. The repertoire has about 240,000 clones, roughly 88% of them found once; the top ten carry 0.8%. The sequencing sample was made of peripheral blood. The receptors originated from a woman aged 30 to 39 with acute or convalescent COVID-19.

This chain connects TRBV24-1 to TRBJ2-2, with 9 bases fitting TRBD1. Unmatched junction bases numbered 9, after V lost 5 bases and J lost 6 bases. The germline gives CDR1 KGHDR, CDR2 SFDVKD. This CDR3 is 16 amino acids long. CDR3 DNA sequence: TGTGCCACCAGTGCTCCCGACAGGGGGGTCGCCGGGGAGCTGTTTTTT. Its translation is CATSAPDRGVAGELFF.

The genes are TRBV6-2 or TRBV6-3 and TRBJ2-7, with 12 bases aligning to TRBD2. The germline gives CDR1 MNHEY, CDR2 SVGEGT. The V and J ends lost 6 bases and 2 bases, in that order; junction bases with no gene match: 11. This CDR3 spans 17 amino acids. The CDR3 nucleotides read TGTGCCAGCAGCCTCGCTACTCTAGCGGGAGGGCCCTACGAGCAGTACTTC. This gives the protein CASSLATLAGGPYEQYF.

CDR3 protein: CASSLDGTGFDEQYF. The DNA for the CDR3 is TGTGCCAGCAGTCTAGACGGGACAGGTTTTGACGAGCAGTACTTC. This chain joins TRBV27 and TRBJ2-7, with 8 bases aligning to TRBD1. After removal of 5 bases from V and 5 bases from J, the junction contained 11 bases not matched to a gene. The CDR3 has 15 amino acids. CDR1 and CDR2 from the germline V gene are MNHEY and SMNVEV (reference sequence).

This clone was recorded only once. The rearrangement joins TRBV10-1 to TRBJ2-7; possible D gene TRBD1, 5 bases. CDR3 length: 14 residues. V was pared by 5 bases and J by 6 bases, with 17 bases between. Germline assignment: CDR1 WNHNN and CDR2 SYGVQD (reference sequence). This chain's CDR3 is CASSWTPAKGEQYF. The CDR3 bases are TGCGCCAGCAGTTGGACACCTGCTAAGGGCGAGCAGTACTTC.

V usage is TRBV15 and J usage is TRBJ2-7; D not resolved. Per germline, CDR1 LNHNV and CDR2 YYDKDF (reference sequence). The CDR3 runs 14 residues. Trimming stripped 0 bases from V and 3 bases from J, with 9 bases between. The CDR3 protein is CATSRDARNYEQYF. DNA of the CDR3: TGTGCCACCAGCAGAGATGCCAGAAACTACGAGCAGTACTTC.

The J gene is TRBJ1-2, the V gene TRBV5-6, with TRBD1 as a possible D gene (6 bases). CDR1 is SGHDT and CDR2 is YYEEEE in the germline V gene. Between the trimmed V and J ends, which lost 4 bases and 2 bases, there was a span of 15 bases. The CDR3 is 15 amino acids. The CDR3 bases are TGTGCCAGCAGCCCAGGACAGAATAAGAACTATGGCTACACCTTC. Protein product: CASSPGQNKNYGYTF.

The CDR3 spells CASSEEGTGFQPQHF. The CDR3, as DNA: TGTGCCAGCAGTGAAGAGGGTACAGGGTTTCAGCCCCAGCATTTT. The chain joins TRBV6-1 to TRBJ1-5; tentatively, D is TRBD1 (6 bases). CDR1 is MNHNS and CDR2 is SASEGT in the germline V gene. This CDR3 has 15 amino acids. V was trimmed by 1 base and J by 6 bases, leaving 13 bases between them.

CDR3 protein: CASSLAQGTQYF. CDR3 sequence (DNA): TGTGCCAGCAGCTTAGCCCAGGGGACCCAGTACTTC. The rearrangement joins TRBV13 to TRBJ2-5, with D perhaps TRBD1 (5 bases). V lost 1 base and J 7 bases, leaving 7 bases between the germline ends. The germline gives CDR1 PRHDT, CDR2 FYEKMQ (reference sequence). The CDR3 has 12 residues.

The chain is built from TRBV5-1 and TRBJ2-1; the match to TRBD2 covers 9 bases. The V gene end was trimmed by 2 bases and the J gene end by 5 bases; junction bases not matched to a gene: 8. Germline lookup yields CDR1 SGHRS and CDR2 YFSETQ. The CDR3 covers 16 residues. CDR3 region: CASSFGTSWGNNEQFF. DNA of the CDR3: TGCGCCAGCAGCTTCGGGACTAGCTGGGGTAACAATGAGCAGTTCTTC.

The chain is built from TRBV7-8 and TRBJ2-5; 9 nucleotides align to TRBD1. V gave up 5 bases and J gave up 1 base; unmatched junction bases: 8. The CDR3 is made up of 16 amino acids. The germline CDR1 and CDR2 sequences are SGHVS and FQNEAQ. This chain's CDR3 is CASSHGGTGPQETQYF. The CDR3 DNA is TGTGCCAGCAGCCATGGGGGGACAGGGCCCCAAGAGACCCAGTACTTC.

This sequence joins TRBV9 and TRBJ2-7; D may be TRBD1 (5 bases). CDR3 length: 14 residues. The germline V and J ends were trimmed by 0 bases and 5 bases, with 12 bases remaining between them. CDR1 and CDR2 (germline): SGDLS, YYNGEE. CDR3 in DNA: TGTGCCAGCAGCGTAGGGCCCAGGGCCCACGAGCAGTACTTC. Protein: CASSVGPRAHEQYF.

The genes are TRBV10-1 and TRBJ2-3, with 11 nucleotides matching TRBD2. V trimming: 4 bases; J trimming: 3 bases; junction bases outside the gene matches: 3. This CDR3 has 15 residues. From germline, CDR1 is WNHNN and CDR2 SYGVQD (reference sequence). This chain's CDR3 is CASSGGTSGTDTQYF. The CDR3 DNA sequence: TGCGCCAGCAGTGGAGGGACTAGCGGTACAGATACGCAGTATTTT.

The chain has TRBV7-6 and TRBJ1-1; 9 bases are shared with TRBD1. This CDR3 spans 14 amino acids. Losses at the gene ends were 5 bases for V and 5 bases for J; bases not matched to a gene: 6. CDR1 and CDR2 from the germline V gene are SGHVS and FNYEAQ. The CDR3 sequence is CASSLDRGGTEAFF. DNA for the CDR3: TGTGCCAGCAGCCTGGACAGGGGTGGGACTGAAGCTTTCTTT.

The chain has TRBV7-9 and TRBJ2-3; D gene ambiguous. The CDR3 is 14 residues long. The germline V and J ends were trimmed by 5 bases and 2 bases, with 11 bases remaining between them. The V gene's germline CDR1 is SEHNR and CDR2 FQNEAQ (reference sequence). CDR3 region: CASSPLPPTDTQYF. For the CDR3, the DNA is TGTGCCAGCAGCCCCCTCCCCCCCACAGATACGCAGTATTTT. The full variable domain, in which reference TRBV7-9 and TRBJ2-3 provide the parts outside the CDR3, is DTGVSQNPRHKITKRGQNVTFRCDPISEHNRLYWYRQTLGQGPEFLTYFQNEAQLEKSRLLSDRFSAERPKGSFSTLEIQRTEQGDSAMYLCASSPLPPTDTQYFGPGTRLTVL.

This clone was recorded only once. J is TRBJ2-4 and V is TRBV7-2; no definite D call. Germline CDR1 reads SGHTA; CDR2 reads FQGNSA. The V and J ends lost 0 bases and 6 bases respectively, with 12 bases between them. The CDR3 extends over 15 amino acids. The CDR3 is CASSLALSRVNIQYF. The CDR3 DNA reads TGTGCCAGCAGCTTAGCGCTCAGCCGGGTAAACATTCAGTACTTC.

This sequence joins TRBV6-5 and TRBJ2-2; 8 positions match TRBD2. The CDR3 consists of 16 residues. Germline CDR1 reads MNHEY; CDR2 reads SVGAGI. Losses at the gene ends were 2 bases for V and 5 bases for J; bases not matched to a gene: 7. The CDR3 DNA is TGTGCCAGCAGTTACAGTCTAGCGGGTATTACCGGGGAGCTGTTTTTT. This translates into CASSYSLAGITGELFF.

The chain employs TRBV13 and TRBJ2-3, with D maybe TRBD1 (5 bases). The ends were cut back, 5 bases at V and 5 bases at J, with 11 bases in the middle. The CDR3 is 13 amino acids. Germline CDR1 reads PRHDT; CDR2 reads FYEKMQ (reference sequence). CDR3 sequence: CASSQGTGDTQYF. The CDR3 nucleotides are TGTGCCAGCAGCCAGGGTACGGGAGATACGCAGTATTTT.

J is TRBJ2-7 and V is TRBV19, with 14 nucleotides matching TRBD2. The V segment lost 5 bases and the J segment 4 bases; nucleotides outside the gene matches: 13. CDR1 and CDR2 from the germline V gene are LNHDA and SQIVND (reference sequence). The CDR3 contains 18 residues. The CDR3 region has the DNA TGTGCCAGTAGTGCGGGACAGGGGCGGACTAGCGGGAGGTACGAGCAGTACTTC. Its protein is CASSAGQGRTSGRYEQYF.

CDR3 DNA sequence: TGTGCCAGCAGACGAACCGGGACAGGGGCCTACAATGAGCAGTTCTTC. Its protein is CASRRTGTGAYNEQFF. The chain joins TRBV6-6 to TRBJ2-1, with 10 bases matching TRBD1. This CDR3 comprises 16 residues. After removal of 6 bases from V and 2 bases from J, the junction contained 7 bases not matched to a gene. Germline CDR1 and CDR2: MNHNY and SVGAGI (reference sequence).

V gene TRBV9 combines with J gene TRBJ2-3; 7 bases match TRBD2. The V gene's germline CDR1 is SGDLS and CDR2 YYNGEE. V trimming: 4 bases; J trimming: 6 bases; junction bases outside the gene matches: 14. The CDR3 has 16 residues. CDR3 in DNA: TGTGCCAGCAGCCCCCGACTAGCCGATATCCAGGATACGCAGTATTTT. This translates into CASSPRLADIQDTQYF. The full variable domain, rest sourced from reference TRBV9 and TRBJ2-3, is DSGVTQTPKHLITATGQRVTLRCSPRSGDLSVYWYQQSLDQGLQFLIQYYNGEERAKGNILERFSAQQFPDLHSELNLSSLELGDSALYFCASSPRLADIQDTQYFGPGTRLTVL.

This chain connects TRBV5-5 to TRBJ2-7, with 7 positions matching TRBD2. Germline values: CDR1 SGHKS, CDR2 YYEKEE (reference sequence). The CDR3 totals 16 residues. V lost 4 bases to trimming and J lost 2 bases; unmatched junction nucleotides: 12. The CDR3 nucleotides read TGTGCCAGCAGCGAAGGGCTAGCTAGCGGTACCTACGAGCAGTACTTC. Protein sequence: CASSEGLASGTYEQYF.

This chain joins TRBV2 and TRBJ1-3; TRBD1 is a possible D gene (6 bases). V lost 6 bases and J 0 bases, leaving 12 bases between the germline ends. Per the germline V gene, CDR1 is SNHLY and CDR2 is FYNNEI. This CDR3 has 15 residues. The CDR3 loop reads CASRRDRLSGNTIYF. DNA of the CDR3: TGTGCCAGCAGACGAGACAGGCTCTCTGGAAACACCATATATTTT.

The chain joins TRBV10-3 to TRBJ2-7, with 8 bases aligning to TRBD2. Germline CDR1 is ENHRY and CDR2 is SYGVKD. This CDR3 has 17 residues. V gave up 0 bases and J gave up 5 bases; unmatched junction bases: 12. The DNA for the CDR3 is TGTGCCATCAGTGAGTCGTCGGAGCGGGAGTTTTGGAACGAGCAGTACTTC. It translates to CAISESSEREFWNEQYF.